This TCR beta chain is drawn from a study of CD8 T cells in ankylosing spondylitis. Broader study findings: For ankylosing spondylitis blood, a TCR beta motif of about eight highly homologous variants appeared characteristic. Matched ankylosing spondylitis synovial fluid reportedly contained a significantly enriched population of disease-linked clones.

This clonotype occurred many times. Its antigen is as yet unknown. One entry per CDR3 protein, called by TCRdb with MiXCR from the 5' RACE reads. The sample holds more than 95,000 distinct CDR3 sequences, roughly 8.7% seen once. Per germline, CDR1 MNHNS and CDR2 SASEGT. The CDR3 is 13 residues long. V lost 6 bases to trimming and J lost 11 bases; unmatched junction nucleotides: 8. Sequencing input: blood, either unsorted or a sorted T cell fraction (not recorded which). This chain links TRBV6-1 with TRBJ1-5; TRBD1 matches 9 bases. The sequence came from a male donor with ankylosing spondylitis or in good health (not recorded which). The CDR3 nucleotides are TGTGCCAGCAGAAGGACAGGGGTGGGGGCCCAGCATTTT. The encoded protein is CASRRTGVGAQHF.